The clone carrying this TCR beta chain was picked up many times. The record originates from a study of low-dose radiotherapy and immunotherapy resistance in tumors. Looking at the study overall: Every six weeks patients received intravenous ipilimumab 1 mg/kg, and every two weeks they received intravenous nivolumab 240 mg.

Stated time point: after trial treatment. Treatment reported: LDRT plus nivolumab, ipilimumab, low-dose cyclophosphamide and aspirin (RACIN trial). Each donor was administered nivolumab, ipilimumab, aspirin, low-dose cyclophosphamide and low-dose radiotherapy. TCRs underwent approximately 20 PCR cycles of amplification with a constant-region primer and V-primer adapter. TCRdb reprocessed the reads via MiXCR and lists one record per CDR3 protein. Of roughly 50,000 distinct CDR3 sequences in the sample, around 34% were seen once. J lost 5 bases, V lost 5 bases, and 6 bases had no gene match. The CDR3 loop spans 14 amino acids. Germline V CDR1 and CDR2: SGHTA, FQGNSA.

This chain uses TRBV7-2 with TRBJ2-5; 9 positions agree with TRBD2. The starting material was PBMCs, obtained after low-dose radiotherapy plus immunotherapy. This TCR came from a male donor with rectosigmoid adenocarcinoma. This CDR3 reads CASSPGLAMETQYF. The CDR3, as DNA: TGTGCCAGCAGCCCCGGACTAGCGATGGAGACCCAGTACTTC.